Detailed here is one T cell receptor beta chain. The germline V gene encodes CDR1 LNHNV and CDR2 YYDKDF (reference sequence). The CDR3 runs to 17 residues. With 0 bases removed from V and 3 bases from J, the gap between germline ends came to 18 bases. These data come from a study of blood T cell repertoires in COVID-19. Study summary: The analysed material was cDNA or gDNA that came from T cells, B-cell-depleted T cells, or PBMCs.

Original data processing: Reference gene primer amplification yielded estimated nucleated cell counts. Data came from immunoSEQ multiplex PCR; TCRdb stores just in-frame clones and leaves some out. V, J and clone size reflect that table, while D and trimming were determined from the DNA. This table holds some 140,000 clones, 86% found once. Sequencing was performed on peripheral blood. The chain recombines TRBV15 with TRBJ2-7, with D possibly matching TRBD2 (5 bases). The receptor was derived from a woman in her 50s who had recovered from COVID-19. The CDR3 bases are TGTGCCACCAGCAGAGATTCCCGTCCGGGATCCCTCTACGAGCAGTACTTC. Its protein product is CATSRDSRPGSLYEQYF.